Below, 30 T cell receptor beta chains from the same sample are listed, as sequenced in a study of blood T cell repertoires in COVID-19 (dated by TCRdb to 2018 to 2020). Receptor libraries were prepared by the immunoSEQ multiplex PCR assay. TCRdb retrieved this table from immuneACCESS and kept in-frame rearrangements only. Not all clones are present; in checked studies, unresolved V genes account for under half, and no reason is known for the remainder. This sample comprises a few hundred thousand clones, roughly 90% of them detected only once. Less than 20% of the sample goes to the ten largest clones. Sequenced sample: PBMCs or T cells enriched from blood (not recorded which). The receptors here all came from a woman aged 30 to 39 who had recovered from COVID-19.

The chain employs TRBV29-1 and TRBJ2-7; 8 nucleotides agree with TRBD2. The CDR3 sequence is 15 residues long. Germline assignment: CDR1 SQVTM and CDR2 ANQGSEA. J lost 5 bases, V lost 6 bases, and 15 bases had no gene match. The chain's CDR3 is CSVDSGSGRSHEQYF. The CDR3 DNA follows: TGCAGCGTAGATTCCGGGAGCGGGAGATCCCACGAGCAGTACTTC.

The genes are TRBV7-2 and TRBJ1-2, with 8 bases that match TRBD1. Unmatched junction bases numbered 7, after V lost 5 bases and J lost 8 bases. This CDR3 has 13 amino acids. Looked up from germline, CDR1 is SGHTA and CDR2 is FQGNSA. The CDR3 here is CASSRGQGGGYTF. In DNA form, the CDR3 reads TGTGCCAGCAGCAGAGGACAGGGAGGAGGCTACACCTTC.

This clone came up a few times. The CDR3 DNA reads as TGTGCCAGCAGCCGGGGAGGGGTGGACTATGGCTACACCTTC. As protein: CASSRGGVDYGYTF. The V gene is TRBV5-4, the J gene TRBJ1-2; tentatively, D is TRBD1 (5 bases). The CDR3 spans 14 residues. V gave up 4 bases and J gave up 3 bases, with 13 bases separating them. Germline CDR1 reads SGHNT; CDR2 reads YYREEE (reference sequence).

The chain recombines TRBV7-9 with TRBJ2-3; TRBD1 might be the D (6 bases). Germline V gene lookup returns CDR1 SEHNR and CDR2 FQNEAQ (reference sequence). V lost 5 bases to trimming and J lost 5 bases, with 11 bases between them. The CDR3 spans 13 residues. The CDR3 nucleotides read TGTGCCAGCAGCCGACAGGTTGGAGATACGCAGTATTTT. Its translation: CASSRQVGDTQYF.

The CDR3 DNA sequence: TGTGCTCCTGCTTGGCCGGGAGTGAGCAATCAGCCCCAGCATTTT. Translation gives CAPAWPGVSNQPQHF. The rearrangement uses TRBV9 and TRBJ1-5, with D unresolved. CDR1 and CDR2 from the germline V gene are SGDLS and YYNGEE. This CDR3 is 15 amino acids long.

The chain joins TRBV15 to TRBJ1-2, with D possibly being TRBD1 (6 bases). Germline values: CDR1 LNHNV, CDR2 YYDKDF (reference sequence). The CDR3 is 13 amino acids. V was pared by 0 bases and J by 6 bases, with 8 bases between. CDR3 nucleotide sequence: TGTGCCACCAGCAGAGAACAGGGCCATGGCTACACCTTC. Encoded protein: CATSREQGHGYTF.

This chain uses TRBV3-1 (or the pseudogene TRBV3-2) with TRBJ1-5; TRBD1 agrees at 7 bases. The CDR3 consists of 19 residues. With 7 bases clipped from V and 3 bases from J, the junction kept 21 bases outside the gene matches. Germline values: CDR1 LGHDT, CDR2 YNNKEL (reference sequence). In DNA, the CDR3 is TGTGCCAGCATCACTTGGGACAGCCGGGGACTCCAGTACAATCAGCCCCAGCATTTT. This encodes CASITWDSRGLQYNQPQHF.

The chain couples TRBV10-1 to TRBJ1-4, with TRBD1 matching 9 bases. This CDR3 comprises 14 residues. V was clipped by 5 bases and J by 8 bases; unmatched bases: 6. From germline, CDR1 is WNHNN and CDR2 SYGVQD (reference sequence). As DNA, the CDR3 is TGCGCCAGCAGTAGGGACAGGGTTTACGAAAAACTGTTTTTT. This gives the protein CASSRDRVYEKLFF.

This sequence joins TRBV21-1 and TRBJ2-2; no DNA check was done on the table's D call, TRBD1. TRBV21-1 is reported as a pseudogene. This CDR3 is built from 14 residues. This chain's CDR3 is CASSRDTATGELFF. The CDR3 nucleotides are TGTGCCAGCAGCAGGGACACTGCCACCGGGGAGCTGTTTTTT.

The gene calls are TRBV7-9 and TRBJ1-1; no definite D call. The germline V gene has CDR1 SEHNR and CDR2 FQNEAQ (reference sequence). Deletions cut 2 bases from V and 0 bases from J, with 7 bases between. This CDR3 region has 14 residues. CDR3 sequence (DNA): TGTGCCAGCAGCTTAACCACAGTGAACACTGAAGCTTTCTTT. Translation gives CASSLTTVNTEAFF.

As concerns this clone: Because the CDR3's place on the DNA is in doubt, the DNA is left out and the CDR3 is given as listed by TCRdb. The chain's CDR3 is CASSNVGLGTGIGEQFF. The chain has TRBV21-1 and TRBJ2-1; the table's TRBD1 call for D was not verified on the DNA. TRBV21-1 is flagged as a pseudogene. The CDR3 numbers 17 amino acids, ends counted.

As concerns this clone: At one end, the junction sequence differs from germline, possibly due to a read error. This rearrangement joins TRBV5-6 to TRBJ1-5; 8 bases align to TRBD1. CDR1 SGHDT and CDR2 YYEEEE come from the germline V gene. This CDR3 has 16 residues. As DNA, the CDR3 is TGTGCCAGCAGTTTGGGGGGGACAGGCTTCAATCAGCCCCAGCATTTT. Amino acid sequence: CASSLGGTGFNQPQHF. Full variable domain (outside the CDR3, taken from reference TRBV5-6 and TRBJ1-5): DAGVTQSPTHLIKTRGQQVTLRCSPKSGHDTVSWYQQALGQGPQFIFQYYEEEERQRGNFPDRFSGHQFPNYSSELNVNALLLGDSALYLCASSLGGTGFNQPQHFGDGTRLSIL.

The chain links TRBV30 to TRBJ1-6, with D perhaps TRBD1 (6 bases). Germline CDR1 and CDR2: GTSNPN and SVGIG (reference sequence). The CDR3 is 15 residues long. V was cut by 1 base and J by 10 bases, with 17 bases left in between. This chain's CDR3 is CAWSEARWGGSPLHF. In DNA, the CDR3 is TGTGCCTGGAGTGAAGCGAGGTGGGGGGGCTCACCCCTCCACTTT.

DNA of the CDR3: TGTGCCAGCAGCTCCTCGAGTGGTATCTACAATGAGCAGTTCTTC. Its protein product is CASSSSSGIYNEQFF. The chain recombines TRBV11-2 with TRBJ2-1; D is ambiguous. The length of the CDR3 is 15 residues. Deletions cut 4 bases from V and 3 bases from J, with 13 bases between. Germline assignment: CDR1 SGHAT and CDR2 FQNNGV.

The CDR3 is CARFRSGDRGYEQYF. The CDR3 DNA is TGTGCCAGATTTAGGAGTGGGGACAGGGGCTACGAGCAGTACTTC. The chain recombines TRBV19 with TRBJ2-7, with 10 nucleotides matching TRBD1. CDR1 LNHDA and CDR2 SQIVND come from the germline V gene (reference sequence). This CDR3 region has 15 residues. Trimming at V came to 9 bases and at J to 3 bases, leaving 11 bases not matched to a gene.

The chain employs TRBV7-2 and TRBJ2-4; D is unclear. Germline V gene sequence: CDR1 SGHTA, CDR2 FQGNSA. V was pared by 5 bases and J by 6 bases, with 14 bases between. The CDR3 spans 14 residues. The CDR3 sequence is CASSPDLAANIQYF. The CDR3 region has the DNA TGTGCCAGCAGCCCCGACTTAGCCGCAAACATTCAGTACTTC. Full variable domain (outside the CDR3, taken from reference TRBV7-2 and TRBJ2-4): GAGVSQSPSNKVTEKGKDVELRCDPISGHTALYWYRQSLGQGLEFLIYFQGNSAPDKSGLPSDRFSAERTGGSVSTLTIQRTQQEDSAVYLCASSPDLAANIQYFGAGTRLSVL.

DNA for the CDR3: TGTGCCAGCAGCCCAATGGCCGGGACAGGGTTCGAGAAACTGTTTTTT. Encoded protein: CASSPMAGTGFEKLFF. The chain employs TRBV5-5 and TRBJ1-4; 9 bases agree with TRBD1. The V segment lost 4 bases and the J segment 11 bases; nucleotides outside the gene matches: 15. The CDR3 covers 16 residues. CDR1 and CDR2 from the germline V gene are SGHKS and YYEKEE (reference sequence).

On this clone: Other nucleotide sequences from this sample produce the same CDR3. This chain connects TRBV19 to TRBJ2-3, with TRBD2 as a possible D gene (5 bases). Per the germline V gene, CDR1 is LNHDA and CDR2 is SQIVND (reference sequence). The CDR3 runs 13 residues. V was clipped by 1 base and J by 3 bases, with 5 bases between them. The CDR3 is CASSIAGTDTQYF. The DNA for the CDR3 is TGTGCCAGTAGTATAGCGGGGACAGATACGCAGTATTTT.

The V call is TRBV6-5, the J call TRBJ2-7; 8 bases fit TRBD1. The trim removed 5 bases at V and 6 bases at J, leaving 3 bases unmatched. CDR3 length equals 12 residues. Per the germline V gene, CDR1 is MNHEY and CDR2 is SVGAGI. The CDR3 region has the DNA TGTGCCAGCAGTATAGACAGGGGCGAGCAGTACTTC. It codes for CASSIDRGEQYF.

The chain couples TRBV4-1 to TRBJ1-2; maybe TRBD1 (6 bases). Germline loops: CDR1 MGHRA, CDR2 YSYEKL. CDR3 size: 14 residues. V was pared by 4 bases and J by 5 bases, with 14 bases between. The CDR3, as DNA: TGCGCCAGCAGCCCGATGGACAGATTTTATGGCTACACCTTC. Protein: CASSPMDRFYGYTF.

This clone was observed a single time. The rearrangement uses TRBV9 and TRBJ1-4, with TRBD1 identical over 7 bases. Germline V CDR1 and CDR2: SGDLS, YYNGEE. Unmatched junction bases numbered 3, after V lost 4 bases and J lost 3 bases. This CDR3 is 14 amino acids long. CDR3 sequence: CASSRGPSNEKLFF. The CDR3 DNA follows: TGTGCCAGCAGCAGGGGGCCATCTAATGAAAAACTGTTTTTT.

This clone was detected only a few times. CDR3 nucleotide sequence: TGTGCCACCAGCAGAGATTGGAGGGGTCCCCACGAGCAGTACTTC. Amino acid sequence: CATSRDWRGPHEQYF. The rearrangement joins TRBV15 to TRBJ2-7; tentative D call: TRBD2 (6 bases). In germline, CDR1 is LNHNV, CDR2 YYDKDF (reference sequence). CDR3 length: 15 amino acids. Trimming removed 0 bases from V and 5 bases from J, with 14 bases in between.

The chain couples TRBV4-1 to TRBJ1-4, with 9 bases that match TRBD1. The V gene end was trimmed by 5 bases and the J gene end by 7 bases; junction bases not matched to a gene: 5. CDR1 and CDR2 from the germline V gene are MGHRA and YSYEKL. This CDR3 has 14 amino acids. The CDR3 loop reads CASSGGTGSEKLFF. The CDR3 DNA follows: TGCGCCAGCAGCGGAGGGACAGGGAGTGAAAAACTGTTTTTT.

The rearrangement links TRBV19 to TRBJ2-5; 11 bases map to TRBD2. Germline V gene lookup returns CDR1 LNHDA and CDR2 SQIVND (reference sequence). The CDR3 has 16 amino acids. V dropped 3 bases and J dropped 4; count of bases not matched to a gene: 7. In DNA form, the CDR3 reads TGTGCCAGTAGTATTGGGGTAGCGGGAGGGCTAGAGACCCAGTACTTC. Amino acid sequence: CASSIGVAGGLETQYF.

The chain links TRBV6-2 or TRBV6-3 to TRBJ1-2; D gene uncertain. Germline CDR1 reads MNHEY; CDR2 reads SVGEGT. Trimming stripped 0 bases from V and 8 bases from J, with 16 bases between. The CDR3 covers 15 residues. The DNA for the CDR3 is TGTGCCAGCAGTTACTCGCTCTGGGCCCCGGGAGGCTACACCTTC. It codes for CASSYSLWAPGGYTF.

The rearrangement links TRBV27 to TRBJ2-3; a possible D gene is TRBD1 (6 bases). The CDR3 runs to 14 residues. V lost 6 bases, J lost 0 bases, and 10 bases lay in between. Looked up from germline, CDR1 is MNHEY and CDR2 is SMNVEV (reference sequence). CDR3 region: CASSRTASTDTQYF. Here the CDR3 DNA reads TGTGCCAGCAGCAGGACAGCTAGCACAGATACGCAGTATTTT.

This chain joins TRBV10-1 and TRBJ2-7; a possible D gene is TRBD2 (5 bases). The CDR3 contains 14 residues. From germline, CDR1 is WNHNN and CDR2 SYGVQD (reference sequence). Trimming cost V 7 bases and J 0 bases, with 13 bases left between them. The CDR3 loop reads CASTRGLSSYEQYF. The CDR3 nucleotides read TGCGCCAGCACTAGAGGGTTGAGCTCCTACGAGCAGTACTTC.

The gene calls are TRBV5-8 and TRBJ2-1, with 8 positions matching TRBD2. The CDR3 loop spans 16 amino acids. CDR1 and CDR2 (germline): SGHTS, YDEGEE. The V gene end was trimmed by 1 base and the J gene end by 1 base; junction bases not matched to a gene: 4. CDR3 in DNA: TGTGCCAGCAGCTTGTATAGCGGGATGTCCTACAATGAGCAGTTCTTC. Translated, it gives CASSLYSGMSYNEQFF.

The J gene is TRBJ2-5, the V gene TRBV11-3; 9 bases match TRBD1. Germline trimming cut 5 bases from V and 2 bases from J; bases unmatched to any gene: 6. Per the germline V gene, CDR1 is SGHNT and CDR2 is YENEEA. The CDR3 length is 15 residues. For the CDR3, the DNA is TGTGCCAGCAGCGCGGTGGACAGGGGACAAGAGACCCAGTACTTC. It yields the protein CASSAVDRGQETQYF.

Only one count was recorded for this clone. The gene calls are TRBV14 and TRBJ1-2; D gene ambiguous. The CDR3 is 14 amino acids. V was pared by 2 bases and J by 6 bases, with 13 bases between. The germline CDR1 and CDR2 sequences are SGHDN and FVKESK. The CDR3 sequence: CASSQSGEQDGYTF. In nucleotides, the CDR3 is TGTGCCAGCAGCCAATCTGGGGAGCAGGATGGCTACACCTTC.